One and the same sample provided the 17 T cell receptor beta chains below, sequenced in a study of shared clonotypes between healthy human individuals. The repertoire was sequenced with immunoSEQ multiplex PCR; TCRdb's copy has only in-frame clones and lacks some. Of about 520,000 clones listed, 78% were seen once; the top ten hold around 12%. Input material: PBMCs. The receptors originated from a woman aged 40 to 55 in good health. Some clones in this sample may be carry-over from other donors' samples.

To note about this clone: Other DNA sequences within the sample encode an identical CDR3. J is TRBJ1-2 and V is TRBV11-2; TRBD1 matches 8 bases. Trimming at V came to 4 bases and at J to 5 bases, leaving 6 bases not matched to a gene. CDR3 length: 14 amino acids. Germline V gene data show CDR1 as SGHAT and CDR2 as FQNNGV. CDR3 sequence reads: CASSSDRGGYGYTF. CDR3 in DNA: TGTGCCAGCAGCTCAGACAGGGGCGGGTATGGCTACACCTTC.

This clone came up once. The CDR3 loop reads CASTRTAYSYEQYF. The CDR3 DNA is TGTGCCAGCACGCGGACAGCGTACTCCTACGAGCAGTACTTC. The V gene is TRBV2, the J gene TRBJ2-7, with a weak D call TRBD1 (6 bases). With 7 bases removed from V and 0 bases from J, the gap between germline ends came to 13 bases. Germline values: CDR1 SNHLY, CDR2 FYNNEI. The CDR3 contains 14 residues.

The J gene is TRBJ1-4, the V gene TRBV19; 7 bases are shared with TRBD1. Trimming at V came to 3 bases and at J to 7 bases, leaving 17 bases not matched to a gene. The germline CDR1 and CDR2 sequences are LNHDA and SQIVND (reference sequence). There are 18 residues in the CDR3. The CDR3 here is CASSIPDRTHARGEKLFF. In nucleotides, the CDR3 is TGTGCCAGTAGTATCCCGGACAGGACGCACGCGAGAGGTGAAAAACTGTTTTTT.

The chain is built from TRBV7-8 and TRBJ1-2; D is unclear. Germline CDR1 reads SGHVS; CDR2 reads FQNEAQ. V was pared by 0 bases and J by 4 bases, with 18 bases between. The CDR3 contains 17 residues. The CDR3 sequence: CASSLAHSPNTFYGYTF. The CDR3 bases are TGTGCCAGCAGCTTAGCGCACAGCCCTAACACTTTCTATGGCTACACCTTC.

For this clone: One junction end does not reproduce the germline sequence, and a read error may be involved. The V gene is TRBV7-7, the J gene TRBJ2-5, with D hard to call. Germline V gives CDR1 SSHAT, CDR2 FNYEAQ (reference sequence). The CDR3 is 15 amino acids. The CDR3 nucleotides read TGTGCTAGCAGCCAAATCCGGGCCCCCCAAGAGACCCAGTACTTC. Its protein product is CASSQIRAPQETQYF.

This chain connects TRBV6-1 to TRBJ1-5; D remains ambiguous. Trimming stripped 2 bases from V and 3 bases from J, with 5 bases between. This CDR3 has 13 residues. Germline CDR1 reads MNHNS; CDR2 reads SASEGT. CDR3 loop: CASSEHLNQPQHF. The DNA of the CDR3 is TGTGCCAGCAGTGAACACCTCAATCAGCCCCAGCATTTT.

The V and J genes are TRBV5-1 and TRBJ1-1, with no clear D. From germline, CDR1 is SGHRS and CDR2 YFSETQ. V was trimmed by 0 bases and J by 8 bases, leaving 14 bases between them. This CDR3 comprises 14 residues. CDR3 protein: CASSLDMRREEAFF. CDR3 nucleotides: TGCGCCAGCAGCTTGGACATGAGGCGCGAAGAAGCTTTCTTT.

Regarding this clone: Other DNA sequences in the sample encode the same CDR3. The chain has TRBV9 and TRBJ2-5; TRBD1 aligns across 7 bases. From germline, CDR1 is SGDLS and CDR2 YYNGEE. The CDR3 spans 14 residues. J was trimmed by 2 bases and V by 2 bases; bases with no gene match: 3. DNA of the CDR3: TGTGCCAGCAGCGTGGACAGGACTCAAGAGACCCAGTACTTC. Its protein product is CASSVDRTQETQYF.

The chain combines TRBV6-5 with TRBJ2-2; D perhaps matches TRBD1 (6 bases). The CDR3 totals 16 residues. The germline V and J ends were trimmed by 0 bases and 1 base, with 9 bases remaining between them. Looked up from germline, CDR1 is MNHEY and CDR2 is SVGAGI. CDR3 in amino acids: CASSYSGGVNTGELFF. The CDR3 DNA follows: TGTGCCAGCAGTTACTCAGGGGGTGTGAACACCGGGGAGCTGTTTTTT.

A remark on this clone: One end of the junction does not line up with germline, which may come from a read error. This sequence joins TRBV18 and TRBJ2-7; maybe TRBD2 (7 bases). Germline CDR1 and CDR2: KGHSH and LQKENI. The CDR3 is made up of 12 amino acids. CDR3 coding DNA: TGTGCCAGCTCACCGGACCCGGGGGGCGTGAACTTC. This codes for CASSPDPGGVNF.

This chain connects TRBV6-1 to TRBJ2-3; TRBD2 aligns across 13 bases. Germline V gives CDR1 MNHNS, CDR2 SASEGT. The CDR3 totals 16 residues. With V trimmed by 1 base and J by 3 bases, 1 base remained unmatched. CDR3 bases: TGTGCCAGCAGTGAAGGGACTAGCGGGAGAACAGATACGCAGTATTTT. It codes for CASSEGTSGRTDTQYF.

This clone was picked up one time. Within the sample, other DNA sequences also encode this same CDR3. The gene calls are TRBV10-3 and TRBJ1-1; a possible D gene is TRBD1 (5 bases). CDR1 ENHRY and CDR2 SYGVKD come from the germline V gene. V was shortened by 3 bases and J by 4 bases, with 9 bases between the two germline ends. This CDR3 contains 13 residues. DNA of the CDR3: TGTGCCATCAGTGAATCCGGGGGCACTGAAGCTTTCTTT. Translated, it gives CAISESGGTEAFF.

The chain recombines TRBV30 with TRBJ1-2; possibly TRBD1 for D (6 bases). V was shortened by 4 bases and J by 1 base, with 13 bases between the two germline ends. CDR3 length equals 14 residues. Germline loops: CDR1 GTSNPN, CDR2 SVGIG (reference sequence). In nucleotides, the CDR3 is TGTGCCTGGATCCGGACAGATAATAACTATGGCTACACCTTC. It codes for CAWIRTDNNYGYTF. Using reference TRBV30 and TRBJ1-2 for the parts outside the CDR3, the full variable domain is SQTIHQWPATLVQPVGSPLSLECTVEGTSNPNLYWYRQAAGRGLQLLFYSVGIGQISSEVPQNLSASRPQDRQFILSSKKLLLSDSGFYLCAWIRTDNNYGYTFGSGTRLTVV.

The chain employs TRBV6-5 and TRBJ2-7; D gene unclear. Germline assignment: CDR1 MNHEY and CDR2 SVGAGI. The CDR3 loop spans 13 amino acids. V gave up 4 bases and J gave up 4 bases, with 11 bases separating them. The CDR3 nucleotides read TGTGCCAGCAGTTCCCTGGACCGGTACGAGCAGTACTTC. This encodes CASSSLDRYEQYF.

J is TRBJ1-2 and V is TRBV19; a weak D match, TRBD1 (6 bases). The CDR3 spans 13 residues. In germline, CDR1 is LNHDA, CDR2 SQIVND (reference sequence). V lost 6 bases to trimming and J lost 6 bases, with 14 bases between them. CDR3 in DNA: TGTGCCAGTAGATCGTGGGGGGGGCATGGCTACACCTTC. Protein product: CASRSWGGHGYTF. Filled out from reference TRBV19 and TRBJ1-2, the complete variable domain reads DGGITQSPKYLFRKEGQNVTLSCEQNLNHDAMYWYRQDPGQGLRLIYYSQIVNDFQKGDIAEGYSVSREKKESFPLTVTSAQKNPTAFYLCASRSWGGHGYTFGSGTRLTVV.

CDR3 sequence (DNA): TGTGCCAGCAGTGGGGGCAGGGGGCTGATGACCCAGTACTTC. Amino acids: CASSGGRGLMTQYF. The V and J genes are TRBV2 and TRBJ2-5; 8 bases align to TRBD1. The germline V gene has CDR1 SNHLY and CDR2 FYNNEI. V gave up 4 bases and J gave up 7 bases; unmatched junction bases: 8. CDR3 length: 14 residues.

The CDR3, as DNA: TGTGCCAGCATCGGAGGGACGGCGATTTCCTACAATGAGCAGTTCTTC. Its translation is CASIGGTAISYNEQFF. The V gene is TRBV7-9, the J gene TRBJ2-1; a weak D match, TRBD2 (6 bases). The CDR3 is 16 residues long. CDR1 and CDR2 from the germline V gene are SEHNR and FQNEAQ (reference sequence). V gave up 7 bases and J gave up 1 base, with 17 bases separating them.